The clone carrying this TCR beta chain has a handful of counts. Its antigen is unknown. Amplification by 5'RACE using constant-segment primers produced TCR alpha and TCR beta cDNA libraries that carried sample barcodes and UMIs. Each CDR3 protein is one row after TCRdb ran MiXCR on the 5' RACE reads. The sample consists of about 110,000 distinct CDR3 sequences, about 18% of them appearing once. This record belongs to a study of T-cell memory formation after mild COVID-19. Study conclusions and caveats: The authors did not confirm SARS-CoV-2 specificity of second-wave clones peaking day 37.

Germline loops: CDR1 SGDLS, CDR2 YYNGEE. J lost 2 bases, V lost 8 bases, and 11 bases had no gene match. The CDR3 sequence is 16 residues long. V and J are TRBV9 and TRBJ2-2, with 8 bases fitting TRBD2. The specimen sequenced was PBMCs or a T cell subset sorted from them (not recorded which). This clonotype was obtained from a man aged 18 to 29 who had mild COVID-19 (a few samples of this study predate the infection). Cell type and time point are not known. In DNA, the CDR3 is TGTGCCAGTACTGAAGATAGCGGGGTTAACACCGGGGAGCTGTTTTTT. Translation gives CASTEDSGVNTGELFF. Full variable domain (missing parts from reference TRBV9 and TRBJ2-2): DSGVTQTPKHLITATGQRVTLRCSPRSGDLSVYWYQQSLDQGLQFLIQYYNGEERAKGNILERFSAQQFPDLHSELNLSSLELGDSALYFCASTEDSGVNTGELFFGEGSRLTVL.